The 2 T cell receptor beta chains below were found in one sample sequenced in a study of Graves' ophthalmopathy and Graves' hyperthyroidism. From RNA, the CDR3 regions of TCR beta chains were amplified and sequenced. An opening RT-PCR round employed HTBI primers and preceded a second-round multiplex PCR. MiXCR, applied by TCRdb to the multiplex PCR reads, yields one record per CDR3 protein. The table shows more than 1,000,000 distinct CDR3 sequences, with 36% occurring only once. The specimen sequenced was peripheral blood or thyroid tissue (not recorded which). The receptors were sampled from an adult man with Graves' hyperthyroidism.

This clonotype was observed once. Given a much more abundant clone one base away, this may be a read error. The V gene is TRBV6-5, the J gene TRBJ2-5; D possibly corresponds to TRBD2 (5 bases). CDR1 is MNHEY, CDR2 SVGAGI, per germline. This CDR3 spans 15 amino acids. The CDR3 bases are TGTGCCACCAGTTACTCGTACGGGCGAGGGGAGACCCAGTACTTC. Translated, it gives CATSYSYGRGETQYF.

This clonotype was detected only a few times. The J gene is TRBJ1-1, the V gene TRBV20-1; 9 nucleotides agree with TRBD1. The germline V gene encodes CDR1 DFQATT and CDR2 SNEGSKA (reference sequence). This CDR3 comprises 12 residues. V shed 4 bases, J shed 12 bases, and the junction held 9 bases outside the gene matches. CDR3 loop: CSAIWDRDRTFF. The CDR3 DNA follows: TGCAGTGCTATATGGGACAGGGATAGAACTTTCTTT.